This T cell receptor beta chain was identified in a study of human T cells and chemical hapten exposure. Study background: Per-sample variation in TCR yield stemmed mainly from small pooled library volume differences.

Stated time point: patch test 1, 2 weeks after DPC sensitization. Treatment of the sample: therapeutic diphenylcyclopropenone sensitization with weekly scalp DPC. Blood was collected ahead of every patch test applied. This clonotype showed up just a few times. Germline V gives CDR1 SGHDT, CDR2 YYEEEE. The junction had 5 bases not matched to a gene; V was cut back by 1 base and J by 6 bases. The CDR3 contains 16 residues. TCRdb itself ran the RACE reads through MiXCR, one entry per CDR3 protein. The sample carries around 110,000 distinct CDR3 sequences, around 10% recorded once. The input for sequencing was whole blood, taken in connection with sensitization to the hapten diphenylcyclopropenone (DPC). The chain has TRBV5-6 and TRBJ2-3; 13 nucleotides match TRBD2. The receptor's source is a woman between 50 and 59 years old with alopecia areata. Some clones in this sample may be carry-over from other donors' samples. In nucleotides, the CDR3 is TGTGCCAGCAGCTTGCGGACTAGCGGGAGAAGGGATACGCAGTATTTT. Its translation is CASSLRTSGRRDTQYF.